This T cell receptor (beta chain) was obtained from a study of human T cells and chemical hapten exposure. The time point was: patch test 1, 2 weeks after DPC sensitization. The treatment is: therapeutic diphenylcyclopropenone sensitization with weekly scalp DPC. TCRdb re-analysed the RACE reads in MiXCR, keeping a single row per CDR3 protein. The data contain 150,000 to 200,000 distinct CDR3 sequences, roughly 15% of them singletons. V dropped 2 bases and J dropped 5 bases, with 12 bases sitting between them. Germline CDR1 and CDR2: SGHAT and FQNNGV. The CDR3 is made up of 15 amino acids. The V call is TRBV11-2, the J call TRBJ2-2; no clear D. This TCR was recovered from a woman under 40 with alopecia areata. Some clones in this sample may be carry-over from other donors' samples. The specimen comprised whole blood, sampled in connection with sensitization to the hapten diphenylcyclopropenone (DPC). Here the CDR3 reads CASSLSARRTGELFF. The CDR3 nucleotides are TGTGCCAGCAGCTTATCCGCCAGGCGTACCGGGGAGCTGTTTTTT.